The 16 T cell receptor beta chains reported below all come from one sample, sequenced in a study of radiotherapy plus CTLA-4 blockade in lung cancer. Here immunoSEQ multiplex PCR was the method, and the copy in TCRdb shows in-frame clones only, minus some. The table has approximately 50,000 clones, approximately 86% seen once; the top ten hold around 17%. The starting material was peripheral blood, obtained from a patient treated with radiotherapy plus ipilimumab. Source of these receptors: a human donor with non-small cell lung cancer that progressed on radiotherapy plus ipilimumab. Some clones in this sample may be carry-over from other donors' samples.

V usage is TRBV15 and J usage is TRBJ2-3; 8 bases are a match to TRBD2. CDR3 length equals 17 residues. V gave up 1 base and J gave up 5 bases; unmatched junction bases: 11. Germline V gene sequence: CDR1 LNHNV, CDR2 YYDKDF (reference sequence). The DNA for the CDR3 is TGTGCCACCAGCAGAGTTGCCGGGACTAGGCTATTAGATACGCAGTATTTT. Amino acids: CATSRVAGTRLLDTQYF.

The chain employs TRBV2 and TRBJ2-1; D is perhaps TRBD1 (5 bases). The V gene lost 4 bases and the J gene lost 8 bases, with 15 bases spanning the gap. The CDR3 spans 14 residues. Germline V gene sequence: CDR1 SNHLY, CDR2 FYNNEI. Written as DNA, the CDR3 is TGTGCCAGCAGTGCTCAGGGCTATGGCGATGAGCAGTTCTTC. Protein product: CASSAQGYGDEQFF. Complete variable domain (other parts from reference TRBV2 and TRBJ2-1): EPEVTQTPSHQVTQMGQEVILRCVPISNHLYFYWYRQILGQKVEFLVSFYNNEISEKSEIFDDQFSVERPDGSNFTLKIRSTKLEDSAMYFCASSAQGYGDEQFFGPGTRLTVL.

The chain links TRBV30 to TRBJ1-1; maybe TRBD1 (5 bases). The germline V gene has CDR1 GTSNPN and CDR2 SVGIG (reference sequence). The CDR3 is 15 amino acids. V gave up 1 base and J gave up 3 bases, with 15 bases separating them. The CDR3 DNA is TGTGCCTGGAGTGGGGACTTTATAAGGGACACTGAAGCTTTCTTT. Its protein is CAWSGDFIRDTEAFF.

The chain joins TRBV30 to TRBJ2-3, with 8 bases matching TRBD2. The V gene's germline CDR1 is GTSNPN and CDR2 SVGIG (reference sequence). This CDR3 has 13 residues. V was pared by 3 bases and J by 4 bases, with 3 bases of the junction left unmatched. The CDR3 sequence is CAWRPLAADTQYF. DNA of the CDR3: TGTGCCTGGAGACCACTAGCGGCAGATACGCAGTATTTT.

This clone was counted a few times. CDR3 nucleotide sequence: TGTGCCTGGAGTCTCGCGTACGAGCAGTACTTC. This translates into CAWSLAYEQYF. The chain links TRBV30 to TRBJ2-7, with D uncertain. In germline, CDR1 is GTSNPN, CDR2 SVGIG (reference sequence). V shed 2 bases and J shed 4 bases, with 6 bases lying between them. The CDR3 length is 11 residues. The variable domain in full, with the rest retrieved from reference TRBV30 and TRBJ2-7, is SQTIHQWPATLVQPVGSPLSLECTVEGTSNPNLYWYRQAAGRGLQLLFYSVGIGQISSEVPQNLSASRPQDRQFILSSKKLLLSDSGFYLCAWSLAYEQYFGPGTRLTVT.

This clone was counted a few times. The CDR3 bases are TGCGCCAGCAGCTTGAGTGAATGGACTAGCGGGAGTAGCAATGAGCAGTTCTTC. Amino acids: CASSLSEWTSGSSNEQFF. The chain carries TRBV5-1 and TRBJ2-1, with TRBD2 matching over 13 bases. Germline V gives CDR1 SGHRS, CDR2 YFSETQ. Trimming took 1 base from V and 6 from J; bases not matched to a gene: 10. This CDR3 region has 18 residues.

CDR3 in amino acids: CASSRGGVNYGYTF. DNA for the CDR3: TGTGCCAGCAGCCGGGGAGGGGTGAACTATGGCTACACCTTC. The V and J genes are TRBV4-2 and TRBJ1-2; possibly TRBD1 for D (5 bases). Germline V CDR1 and CDR2: LGHNA, YNFKEQ. V lost 4 bases and J lost 2, with 11 bases in between. This CDR3 is 14 amino acids long.

The chain recombines TRBV2 with TRBJ2-7, with D perhaps TRBD1 (5 bases). Germline-derived CDR1 and CDR2 are SNHLY and FYNNEI. V was trimmed by 5 bases and J by 1 base, leaving 6 bases between them. CDR3 size: 12 residues. CDR3: CASSRQSYEQYF. The DNA for the CDR3 is TGTGCCAGCAGTAGACAGTCCTACGAGCAGTACTTC.

J is TRBJ2-7 and V is TRBV27; no reliable D call. CDR1 is MNHEY and CDR2 is SMNVEV in the germline V gene (reference sequence). CDR3 length: 13 amino acids. V lost 6 bases and J 3 bases, leaving 12 bases between the germline ends. The CDR3 nucleotides read TGTGCCAGCAGGAATAGCTTAAACTACGAGCAGTACTTC. Its translation: CASRNSLNYEQYF.

This rearrangement joins TRBV13 to TRBJ2-2, with no clear D. CDR3 length: 14 residues. Trimming cost V 1 base and J 8 bases, with 11 bases left between them. Germline V gene lookup returns CDR1 PRHDT and CDR2 FYEKMQ (reference sequence). The CDR3 loop is CASSLVSSGGELFF. The DNA of the CDR3 is TGTGCCAGCAGCTTAGTGTCCTCCGGGGGGGAGCTGTTTTTT.

J is TRBJ1-6 and V is TRBV10-2; 9 bases match TRBD1. The CDR3 has 16 residues. V dropped 6 bases and J dropped 7; count of bases not matched to a gene: 10. Germline lookup yields CDR1 WSHSY and CDR2 SAAADI. CDR3 DNA: TGCGCCAGCAGGGACACCGGGACAGGGCTAAATTCACCCCTCCACTTT. Translating gives CASRDTGTGLNSPLHF.

The V gene is TRBV5-6, the J gene TRBJ1-5; possibly TRBD1 for D (5 bases). The CDR3 runs to 15 residues. The V end was cut by 1 base, the J end by 2 bases, with 10 bases between. CDR1 and CDR2 (germline): SGHDT, YYEEEE. The CDR3 loop reads CASSLYGGGNQPQHF. The CDR3 DNA sequence: TGTGCCAGCAGCTTGTACGGAGGGGGCAATCAGCCCCAGCATTTT.

The V gene is TRBV7-2, the J gene TRBJ2-3; 15 bases are a match to TRBD2. The length of the CDR3 is 18 residues. CDR1 SGHTA and CDR2 FQGNSA come from the germline V gene. J was trimmed by 4 bases and V by 5 bases; bases with no gene match: 10. CDR3 sequence: CASSPRTSGRAGPDTQYF. Here the CDR3 DNA reads TGTGCCAGCAGCCCCCGGACTAGCGGGAGGGCGGGCCCAGATACGCAGTATTTT.

This clone was counted a few times. The J gene is TRBJ1-1, the V gene TRBV11-2; 10 nucleotides align to TRBD1. V shed 5 bases, J shed 4 bases, and the junction held 7 bases outside the gene matches. The CDR3 sequence is 15 residues long. Per the germline V gene, CDR1 is SGHAT and CDR2 is FQNNGV. The CDR3, as DNA: TGTGCCAGCAGCCCAGGGACAGGGGTTTTCACTGAAGCTTTCTTT. It is translated as CASSPGTGVFTEAFF. Looking up the rest from reference TRBV11-2 and TRBJ1-1 gives the full variable domain: EAGVAQSPRYKIIEKRQSVAFWCNPISGHATLYWYQQILGQGPKLLIQFQNNGVVDDSQLPKDRFSAERLKGVDSTLKIQPAKLEDSAVYLCASSPGTGVFTEAFFGQGTRLTVV.

The chain has TRBV5-1 and TRBJ2-3; TRBD2 might be the D (5 bases). The CDR3 contains 13 residues. CDR1 SGHRS and CDR2 YFSETQ come from the germline V gene. The germline V and J ends were trimmed by 5 bases and 3 bases, with 10 bases remaining between them. As DNA, the CDR3 is TGCGCCAGCAGACCCACGGGGACAGATACGCAGTATTTT. Protein sequence: CASRPTGTDTQYF. Together with reference TRBV5-1 and TRBJ2-3, the CDR3 gives the full variable domain: KAGVTQTPRYLIKTRGQQVTLSCSPISGHRSVSWYQQTPGQGLQFLFEYFSETQRNKGNFPGRFSGRQFSNSRSEMNVSTLELGDSALYLCASRPTGTDTQYFGPGTRLTVL.

This clone showed up just once. The chain is built from TRBV12-5 and TRBJ2-3, with 9 bases fitting TRBD2. The CDR3 consists of 15 residues. Germline CDR1 reads LGHNT; CDR2 reads FRNRAP. J gave up 9 bases and V 5 bases, and 12 bases lay outside the gene matches. The DNA of the CDR3 is TGTGCTAGTGGTCCGTACGAGCGGGGGGACGGGACGCAGTATTTT. Its translation is CASGPYERGDGTQYF. Full variable domain (remainder filled in from reference TRBV12-5 and TRBJ2-3): DARVTQTPRHKVTEMGQEVTMRCQPILGHNTVFWYRQTMMQGLELLAYFRNRAPLDDSGMPKDRFSAEMPDATLATLKIQPSEPRDSAVYFCASGPYERGDGTQYFGPGTRLTVL.